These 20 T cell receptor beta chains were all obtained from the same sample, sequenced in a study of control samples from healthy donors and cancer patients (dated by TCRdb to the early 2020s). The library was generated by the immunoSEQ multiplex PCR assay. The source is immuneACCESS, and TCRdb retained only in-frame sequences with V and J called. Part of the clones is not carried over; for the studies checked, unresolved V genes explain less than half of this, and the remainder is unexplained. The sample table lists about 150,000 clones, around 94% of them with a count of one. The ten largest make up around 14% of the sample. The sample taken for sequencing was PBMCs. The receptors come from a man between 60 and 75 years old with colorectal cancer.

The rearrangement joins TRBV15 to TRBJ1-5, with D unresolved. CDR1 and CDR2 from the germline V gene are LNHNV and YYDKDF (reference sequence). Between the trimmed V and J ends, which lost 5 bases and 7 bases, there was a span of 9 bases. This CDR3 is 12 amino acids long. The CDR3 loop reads CATSPPEQPQHF. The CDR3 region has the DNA TGTGCCACCAGCCCTCCGGAACAGCCCCAGCATTTT.

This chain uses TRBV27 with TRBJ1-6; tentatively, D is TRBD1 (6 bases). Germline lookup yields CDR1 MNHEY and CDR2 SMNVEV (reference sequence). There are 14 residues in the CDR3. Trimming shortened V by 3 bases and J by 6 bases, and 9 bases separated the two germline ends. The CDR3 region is CASSLDSFNSPLHF. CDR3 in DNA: TGTGCCAGCAGTTTGGACAGCTTTAATTCACCCCTCCACTTT.

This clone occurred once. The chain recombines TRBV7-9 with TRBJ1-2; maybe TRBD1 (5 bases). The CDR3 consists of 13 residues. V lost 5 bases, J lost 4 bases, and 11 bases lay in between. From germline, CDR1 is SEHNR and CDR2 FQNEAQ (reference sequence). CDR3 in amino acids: CASSPPGTYGYTF. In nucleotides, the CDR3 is TGTGCCAGCAGCCCCCCGGGGACCTATGGCTACACCTTC.

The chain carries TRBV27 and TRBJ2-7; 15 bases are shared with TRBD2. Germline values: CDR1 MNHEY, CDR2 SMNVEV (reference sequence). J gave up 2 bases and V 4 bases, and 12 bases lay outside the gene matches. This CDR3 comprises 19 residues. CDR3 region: CASSSAPGLAGGTAYEQYF. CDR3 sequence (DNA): TGTGCCAGCAGTTCCGCGCCGGGACTAGCGGGGGGAACTGCCTACGAGCAGTACTTC.

CDR3 DNA: TGTGCCAGCAGCCCCACGGGGGGTCTATACAATGAGCAGTTCTTC. It is translated as CASSPTGGLYNEQFF. V gene TRBV3-1 (or the pseudogene TRBV3-2) combines with J gene TRBJ2-1; 7 positions match TRBD2. The length of the CDR3 is 15 residues. Germline assignment: CDR1 LGHDT and CDR2 YNNKEL (reference sequence). V lost 4 bases, J lost 4 bases, and 7 bases stayed unmatched.

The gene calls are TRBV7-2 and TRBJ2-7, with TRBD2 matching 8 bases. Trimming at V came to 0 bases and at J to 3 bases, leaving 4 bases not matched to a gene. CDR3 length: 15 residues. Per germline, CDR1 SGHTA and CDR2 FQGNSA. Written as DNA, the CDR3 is TGTGCCAGCAGCTTAGCAGCGGGGGAATTCTACGAGCAGTACTTC. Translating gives CASSLAAGEFYEQYF.

DNA for the CDR3: TGTGCCAGCAGCAAAGGTAGAGGGAGCCACACCGGGGAGCTGTTTTTT. Translating gives CASSKGRGSHTGELFF. The rearrangement links TRBV21-1 to TRBJ2-2; the table assigns TRBD2, which was not confirmed against the DNA. TRBV21-1 is deemed a pseudogene. The CDR3 extends over 16 amino acids.

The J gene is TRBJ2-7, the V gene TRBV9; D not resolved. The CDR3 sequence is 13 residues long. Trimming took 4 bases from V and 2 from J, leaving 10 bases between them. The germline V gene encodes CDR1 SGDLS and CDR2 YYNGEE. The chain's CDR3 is CASSPFITYEQYF. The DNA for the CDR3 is TGTGCCAGCAGCCCCTTCATCACCTACGAGCAGTACTTC.

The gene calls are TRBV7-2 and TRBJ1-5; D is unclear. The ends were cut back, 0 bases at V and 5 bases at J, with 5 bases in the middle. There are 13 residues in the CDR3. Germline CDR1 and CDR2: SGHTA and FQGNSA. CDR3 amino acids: CASSLAVYQPQHF. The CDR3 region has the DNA TGTGCCAGCAGCTTAGCAGTCTATCAGCCCCAGCATTTT. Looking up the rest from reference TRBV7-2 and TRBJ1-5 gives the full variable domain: GAGVSQSPSNKVTEKGKDVELRCDPISGHTALYWYRQSLGQGLEFLIYFQGNSAPDKSGLPSDRFSAERTGGSVSTLTIQRTQQEDSAVYLCASSLAVYQPQHFGDGTRLSIL.

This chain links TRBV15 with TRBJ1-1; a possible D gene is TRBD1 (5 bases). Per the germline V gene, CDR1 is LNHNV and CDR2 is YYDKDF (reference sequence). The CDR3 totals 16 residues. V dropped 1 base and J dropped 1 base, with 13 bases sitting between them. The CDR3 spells CATSRGRGLKNTEAFF. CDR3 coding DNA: TGTGCCACCAGCAGAGGGAGGGGTCTAAAGAACACTGAAGCTTTCTTT.

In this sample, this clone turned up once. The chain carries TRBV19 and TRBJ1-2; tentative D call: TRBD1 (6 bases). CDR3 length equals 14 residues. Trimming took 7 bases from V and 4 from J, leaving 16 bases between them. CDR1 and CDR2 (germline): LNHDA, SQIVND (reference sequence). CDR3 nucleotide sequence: TGTGCCAGTAACAGGGACACCCTAATCTATGGCTACACCTTC. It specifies CASNRDTLIYGYTF.

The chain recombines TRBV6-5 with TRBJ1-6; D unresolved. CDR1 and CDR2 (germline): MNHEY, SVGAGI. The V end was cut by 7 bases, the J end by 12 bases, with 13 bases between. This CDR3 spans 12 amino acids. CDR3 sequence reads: CASNEVARPLHF. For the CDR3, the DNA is TGTGCCAGCAACGAGGTGGCGCGACCCCTCCACTTT.

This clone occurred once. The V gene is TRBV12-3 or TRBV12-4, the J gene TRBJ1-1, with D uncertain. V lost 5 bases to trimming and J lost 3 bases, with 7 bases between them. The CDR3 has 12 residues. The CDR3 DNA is TGTGCCAGCAGTCCCTCCCACACTGAAGCTTTCTTT. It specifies CASSPSHTEAFF.

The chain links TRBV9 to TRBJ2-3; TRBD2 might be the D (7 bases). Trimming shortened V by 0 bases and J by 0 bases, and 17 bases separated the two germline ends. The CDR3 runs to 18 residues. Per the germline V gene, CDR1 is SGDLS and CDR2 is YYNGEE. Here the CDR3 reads CASSVAPLRGGSTDTQYF. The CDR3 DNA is TGTGCCAGCAGCGTAGCACCCTTAAGGGGGGGAAGCACAGATACGCAGTATTTT.

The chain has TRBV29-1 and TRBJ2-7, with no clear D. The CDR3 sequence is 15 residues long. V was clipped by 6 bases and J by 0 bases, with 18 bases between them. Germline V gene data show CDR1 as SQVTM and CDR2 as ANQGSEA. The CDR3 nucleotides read TGCAGCGTGCGGTCGGTGCAGGAGAGCTCCTACGAGCAGTACTTC. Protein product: CSVRSVQESSYEQYF.

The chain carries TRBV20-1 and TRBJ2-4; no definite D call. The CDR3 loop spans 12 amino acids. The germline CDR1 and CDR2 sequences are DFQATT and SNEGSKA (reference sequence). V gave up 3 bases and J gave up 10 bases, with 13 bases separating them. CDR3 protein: CSASERVAIQYF. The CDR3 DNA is TGCAGTGCTAGTGAAAGGGTGGCAATTCAGTACTTC.

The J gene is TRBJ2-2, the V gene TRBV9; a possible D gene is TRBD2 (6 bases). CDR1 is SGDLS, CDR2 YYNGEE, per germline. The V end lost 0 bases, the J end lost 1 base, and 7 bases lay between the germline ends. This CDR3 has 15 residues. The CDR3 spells CASSVAGGNTGELFF. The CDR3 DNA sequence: TGTGCCAGCAGCGTAGCCGGGGGGAACACCGGGGAGCTGTTTTTT. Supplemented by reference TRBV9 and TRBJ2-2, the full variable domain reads DSGVTQTPKHLITATGQRVTLRCSPRSGDLSVYWYQQSLDQGLQFLIQYYNGEERAKGNILERFSAQQFPDLHSELNLSSLELGDSALYFCASSVAGGNTGELFFGEGSRLTVL.

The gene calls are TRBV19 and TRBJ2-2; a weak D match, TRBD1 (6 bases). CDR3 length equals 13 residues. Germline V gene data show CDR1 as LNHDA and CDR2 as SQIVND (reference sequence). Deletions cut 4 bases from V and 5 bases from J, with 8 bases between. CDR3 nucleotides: TGTGCCAGTAGTAACAGGGAGACCGGGGAGCTGTTTTTT. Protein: CASSNRETGELFF.

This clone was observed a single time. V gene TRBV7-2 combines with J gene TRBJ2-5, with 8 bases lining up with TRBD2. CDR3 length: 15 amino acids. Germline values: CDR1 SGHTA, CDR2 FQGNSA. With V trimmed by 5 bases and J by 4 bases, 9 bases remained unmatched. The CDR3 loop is CASSQGTSQGETQYF. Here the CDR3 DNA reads TGTGCCAGCAGCCAGGGGACTAGTCAGGGAGAGACCCAGTACTTC.

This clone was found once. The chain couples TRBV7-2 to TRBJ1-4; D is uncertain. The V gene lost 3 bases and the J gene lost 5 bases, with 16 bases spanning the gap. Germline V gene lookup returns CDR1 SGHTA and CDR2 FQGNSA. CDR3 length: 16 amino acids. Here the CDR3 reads CASSLRVLGMNEKLFF. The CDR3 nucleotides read TGTGCCAGCAGCTTGAGGGTGTTGGGGATGAATGAAAAACTGTTTTTT.